A selection of T cell receptor beta chains follows, all from one sample in a study of blood T cell repertoires in COVID-19. Libraries were prepared by immunoSEQ multiplex PCR; TCRdb keeps only in-frame clonotypes and omits some of them. The sample yields about 220,000 clones, about four fifths seen once. Material: PBMCs or T cells enriched from blood (not recorded which). These receptors originate from an older woman who had recovered from COVID-19. CDR3s include the opening cysteine and the closing phenylalanine or tryptophan. The order of the fields is V gene, CDR3 protein.

TRBV19	CASSIPYRDSYEQYF
TRBV7-2	CASRGRRERTGELFF
TRBV21-1	CASSKEQEGDTGELFF
TRBV19	CASKGSPATNEKLFF
TRBV7-9	CASSFGQGGYGYTF
TRBV19	CASSAGAMNTEAFF
TRBV5-1	CASSSEGVHSEKLFF
TRBV6-5	CASSPRGSGANVLTF
TRBV6-5	CASSRDRGSYEQYF
TRBV6-5	CASSSRTGNLLEPQHF
TRBV29-1	CSVERGITTQYF
TRBV7-2	CASSPTSTYEQYF
TRBV5-6	CASAALNTEAFF
TRBV5-1	CASSFIGDYEQYF
TRBV7-8	CASSSGQAEKLFF
TRBV5-5	CASSLRRNQPQHF
TRBV7-3	CASSFLRGFINEQFF
TRBV12-3/TRBV12-4	CASRQRQGIAFF
TRBV2	CASHFTDTQYF
TRBV9	CASSPRLAGDNEQFF
TRBV4-1	CASSQQGPRGNEQFF
TRBV7-2	CASSPPTGNYGYTF
TRBV7-9	CASSAGQQIFMNTEAFF
TRBV7-9	CASSTEGQSTQYF
TRBV7-9	CASSFIYRGPGSADTQYF